The clone carrying this TCR beta chain was found a few times. The antigen remains undetermined. The CDR3 loop spans 15 amino acids. The V end lost 0 bases, the J end lost 2 bases, and 8 bases lay between the germline ends. CDR1 LGHNA and CDR2 YNFKEQ come from the germline V gene. These data originate in a study of cytomegalovirus exposure and HLA in healthy donors. Study-wide findings and caveats: A later analysis showed TCR association rates differing by HLA locus, peaking at DRB1 and lowest at HLA-C. High specificity and sensitivity for cytomegalovirus status were reported for the classifier.

With 60 Vbeta and 13 Jbeta primers, the PCR was carried out. TCRdb's copy holds only in-frame clones and misses some; the assay was immunoSEQ multiplex PCR. Of 180,000 or so clones in the sample, 75% to 80% were seen once. The sequenced sample consisted of PBMCs. The chain has TRBV4-2 and TRBJ1-5; the D gene is possibly TRBD1 (6 bases). This TCR derives from a man between 50 and 59 years old in good health and CMV-seropositive. For the CDR3, the DNA is TGTGCCAGCAGCCAAGAAGCAGGGGGCAATCAGCCCCAGCATTTT. Translation gives CASSQEAGGNQPQHF.